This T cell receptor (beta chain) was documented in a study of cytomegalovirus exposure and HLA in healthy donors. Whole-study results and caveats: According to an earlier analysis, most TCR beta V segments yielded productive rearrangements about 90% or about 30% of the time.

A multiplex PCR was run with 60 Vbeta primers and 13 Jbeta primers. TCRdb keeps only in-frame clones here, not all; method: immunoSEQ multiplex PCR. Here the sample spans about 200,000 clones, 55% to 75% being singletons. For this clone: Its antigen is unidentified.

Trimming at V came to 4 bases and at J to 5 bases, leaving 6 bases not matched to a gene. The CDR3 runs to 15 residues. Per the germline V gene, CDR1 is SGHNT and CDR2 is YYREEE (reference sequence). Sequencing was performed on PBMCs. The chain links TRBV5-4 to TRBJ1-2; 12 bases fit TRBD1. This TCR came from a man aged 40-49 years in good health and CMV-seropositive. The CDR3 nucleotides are TGTGCCAGCAGCCTCGGGACAGGGGGCTGGTATGGCTACACCTTC. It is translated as CASSLGTGGWYGYTF.